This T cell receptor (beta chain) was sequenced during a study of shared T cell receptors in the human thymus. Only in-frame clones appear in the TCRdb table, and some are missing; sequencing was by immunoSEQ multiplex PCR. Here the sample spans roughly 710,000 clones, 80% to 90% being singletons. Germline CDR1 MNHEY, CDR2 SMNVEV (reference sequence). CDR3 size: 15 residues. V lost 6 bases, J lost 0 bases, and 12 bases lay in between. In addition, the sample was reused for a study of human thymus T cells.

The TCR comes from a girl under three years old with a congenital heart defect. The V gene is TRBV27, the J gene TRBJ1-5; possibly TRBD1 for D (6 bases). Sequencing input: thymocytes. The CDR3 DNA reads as TGTGCCAGCAGCTCAGACAGGCATAGCAATCAGCCCCAGCATTTT. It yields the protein CASSSDRHSNQPQHF.